This T cell receptor beta chain was retrieved from a study of T cell repertoires in cytomegalovirus infection. This clonotype has at least ten counts. TCRdb re-derived calls from the reads in MiXCR, one entry per CDR3 protein. The sample contains some 700,000 distinct CDR3 sequences, 35% to 45% of which appear only once. The TCR sequence derives from a human donor in good health (CMV status not recorded). Some clones in this sample may be carry-over from other donors' samples. Sequenced material: PBMCs.

The CDR3 coding sequence is TGTGCCAGCAGCCGGGGAGGCAGGGCGTTGATTAACTATGGCTACACCTTC. This translates into CASSRGGRALINYGYTF. The chain recombines TRBV28 with TRBJ1-2; TRBD1 might be the D (5 bases). This CDR3 region has 17 residues. The germline CDR1 and CDR2 sequences are MDHEN and SYDVKM. Deletions cut 6 bases from V and 1 base from J, with 21 bases between.